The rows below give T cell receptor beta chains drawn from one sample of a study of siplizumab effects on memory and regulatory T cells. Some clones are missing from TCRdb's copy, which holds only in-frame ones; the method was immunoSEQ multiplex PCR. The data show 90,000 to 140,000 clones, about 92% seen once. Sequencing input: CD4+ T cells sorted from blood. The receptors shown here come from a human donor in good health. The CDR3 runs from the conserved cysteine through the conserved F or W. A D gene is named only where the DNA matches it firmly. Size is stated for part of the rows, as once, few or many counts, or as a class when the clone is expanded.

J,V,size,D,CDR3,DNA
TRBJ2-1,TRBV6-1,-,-,CASSRAYSYNEQFF,TGTGCCAGCAGTCGAGCGTACTCCTACAATGAGCAGTTCTTC
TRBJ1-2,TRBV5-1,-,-,CASSSQGHGYTF,TGCGCCAGCAGCTCCCAGGGTCATGGCTACACCTTC
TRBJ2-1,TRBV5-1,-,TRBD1,CASSLVRDRGLGEQFF,TGCGCCAGCAGCTTGGTTCGGGACAGGGGATTAGGTGAGCAGTTCTTC
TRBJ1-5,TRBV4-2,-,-,CASSQDGRANQPQHF,TGTGCCAGCAGCCAAGATGGGAGGGCAAATCAGCCCCAGCATTTT
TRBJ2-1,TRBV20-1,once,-,CSATWDRQFF,TGCAGTGCTACCTGGGACCGGCAGTTCTTC
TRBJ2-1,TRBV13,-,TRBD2,CASSFYAGDVTLF,TGTGCCAGCAGCTTCTATGCGGGAGATGTCACCCTCTTC
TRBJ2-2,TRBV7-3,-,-,CASSLRGSGELFF,TGTGCCAGCAGCTTAAGGGGGTCCGGGGAGCTGTTTTTT
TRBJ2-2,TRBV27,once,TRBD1,CASSFDRAGYTGELFF,TGTGCCAGCAGTTTCGACAGGGCCGGGTACACCGGGGAGCTGTTTTTT
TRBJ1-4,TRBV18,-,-,CASSPQWGGVNEKLFF,TGTGCCAGCTCACCACAGTGGGGAGGCGTTAATGAAAAACTGTTTTTT
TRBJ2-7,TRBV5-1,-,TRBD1,CASSLGQGAFAEQYF,TGCGCCAGCAGCTTGGGACAGGGGGCGTTCGCCGAGCAGTACTTC
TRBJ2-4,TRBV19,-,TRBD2,CASSIQRGGGWAKNIQYF,TGTGCCAGTAGTATCCAGCGGGGGGGAGGTTGGGCCAAAAACATTCAGTACTTC
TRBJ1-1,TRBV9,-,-,CASSFRGSTEAFF,TGTGCCAGCAGCTTCCGAGGGAGCACTGAAGCTTTCTTT
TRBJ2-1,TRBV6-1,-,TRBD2,CASRTSGAAYNEQFF,TGTGCCAGCAGGACTAGCGGGGCCGCCTACAATGAGCAGTTCTTC
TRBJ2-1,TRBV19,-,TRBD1,CASIRTGGNEQFF,TGTGCCAGTATAAGGACAGGGGGCAATGAGCAGTTCTTC
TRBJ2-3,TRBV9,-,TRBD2,CASSVLAGGTDTQYF,TGTGCCAGCAGCGTTTTAGCGGGAGGCACAGATACGCAGTATTTT
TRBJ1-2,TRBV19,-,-,CASRWDNNYGYTF,TGTGCCAGTAGGTGGGACAATAACTATGGCTACACCTTC
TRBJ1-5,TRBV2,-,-,CASSPTFNSNQPQHF,TGTGCCAGCAGTCCGACATTTAATAGCAATCAGCCCCAGCATTTT
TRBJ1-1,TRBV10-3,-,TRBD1,CAITQGGAGEAFF,TGTGCCATCACCCAGGGGGGGGCTGGCGAAGCTTTCTTT
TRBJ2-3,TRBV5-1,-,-,CASSLVGGVDTQYF,TGCGCCAGCAGCTTGGTGGGGGGAGTAGATACGCAGTATTTT
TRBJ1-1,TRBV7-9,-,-,CASSLGTENTEAFF,TGTGCCAGCAGCTTAGGGACAGAAAACACTGAAGCTTTCTTT
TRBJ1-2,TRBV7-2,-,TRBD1,CASSTGTGSGYTF,TGTGCCAGCAGTACCGGGACAGGGAGCGGCTACACCTTC
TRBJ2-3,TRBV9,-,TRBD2,CASSTIAGGTDTQYF,TGTGCCAGCAGCACTATAGCGGGCGGCACAGATACGCAGTATTTT
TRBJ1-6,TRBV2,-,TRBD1,CASRGDRRTGPLHF,TGTGCCAGCAGGGGGGACAGGCGGACGGGACCCCTCCACTTT
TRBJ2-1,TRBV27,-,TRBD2,CASSLGLAKYNEQFF,TGTGCCAGCAGTTTAGGACTAGCGAAGTACAATGAGCAGTTCTTC
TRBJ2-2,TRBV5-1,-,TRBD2,CASHQVAGVPGELFF,TGCGCCAGCCACCAGGTAGCGGGAGTACCCGGGGAGCTGTTTTTT
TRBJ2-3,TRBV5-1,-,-,CASSLQGRWTDTQYF,TGCGCCAGCAGCTTGCAGGGACGTTGGACAGATACGCAGTATTTT
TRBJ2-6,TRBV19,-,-,CASSISSGANVLTF,TGTGCCAGTAGTATTAGCTCTGGGGCCAACGTCCTGACTTTC
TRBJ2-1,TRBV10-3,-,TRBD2,CAIAGDSSYNEQFF,TGTGCCATCGCGGGGGATAGCTCCTACAATGAGCAGTTCTTC
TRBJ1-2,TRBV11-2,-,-,CASSSTALYGYTF,TGTGCCAGCAGCTCGACAGCCCTATATGGCTACACCTTC
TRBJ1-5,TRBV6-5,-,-,CASTKRLLNQPQHF,TGTGCCAGCACCAAACGGTTATTGAATCAGCCCCAGCATTTT
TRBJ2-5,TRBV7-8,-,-,CASSLGGVETQYF,TGTGCCAGCAGCTTAGGGGGGGTGGAGACCCAGTACTTC
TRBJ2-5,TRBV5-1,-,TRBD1,CASSSGQMGTQYF,TGCGCCAGCAGCTCGGGACAGATGGGGACCCAGTACTTC
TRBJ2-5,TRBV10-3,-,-,CAISLSGDSQETQYF,TGTGCCATCAGTCTATCGGGCGACTCCCAAGAGACCCAGTACTTC
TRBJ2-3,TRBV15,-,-,CATSREPTDTQYF,TGTGCCACCAGCAGAGAGCCCACCGATACGCAGTATTTT
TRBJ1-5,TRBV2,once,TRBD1,CASRLGQGGQPQHF,TGTGCCAGCAGATTGGGACAGGGTGGCCAGCCCCAGCATTTT
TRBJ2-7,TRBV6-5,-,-,CASSLTMRSYEQYF,TGTGCCAGCAGCCTCACTATGCGGTCCTACGAGCAGTACTTC
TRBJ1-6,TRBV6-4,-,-,CASSVDSYNSPLHF,TGTGCCAGCAGTGTTGACAGCTATAATTCACCCCTCCACTTT
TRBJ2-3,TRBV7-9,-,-,CASSLEGGRGFVKDTQYF,TGTGCCAGCAGCTTAGAGGGTGGCAGGGGTTTTGTGAAAGATACGCAGTATTTT
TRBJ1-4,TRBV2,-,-,CASTPPAGSREKLFF,TGTGCCAGCACCCCTCCGGCGGGGTCGAGAGAAAAACTGTTTTTT
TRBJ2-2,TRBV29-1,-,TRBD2,CIHGGRTMTGELFF,TGCATACACGGCGGGAGGACGATGACCGGGGAGCTGTTTTTT
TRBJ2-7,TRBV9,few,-,CASSVGTNSYEQYF,TGTGCCAGCAGCGTAGGGACTAACTCCTACGAGCAGTACTTC
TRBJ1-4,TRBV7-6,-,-,CASSRTSLGEKLFF,TGTGCCAGCAGCAGAACAAGTCTTGGTGAAAAACTGTTTTTT
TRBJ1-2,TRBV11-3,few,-,CASSFRGTTNYGYTF,TGTGCCAGCAGCTTCCGGGGGACAACTAACTATGGCTACACCTTC
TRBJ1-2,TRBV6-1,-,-,CASSEGQNQPYGYTF,TGTGCCAGCAGTGAAGGACAGAATCAACCCTATGGCTACACCTTC
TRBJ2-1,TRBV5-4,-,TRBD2,CASLRTSGSNEQFF,TGTGCCAGCCTCCGGACTAGCGGGAGCAATGAGCAGTTCTTC